The 25 T cell receptor beta chains in this list originate from one sample, sequenced in a study of regulatory T cells in long-lasting Graves disease. Relying on iRepertoire HTBI primers and Arm-PCR of CDR3 regions, the team built TCR beta libraries. TCRdb used MiXCR to reprocess the multiplex PCR reads, holding one entry per CDR3 protein. The table shows about 460,000 distinct CDR3 sequences, with approximately 22% occurring only once. Described time point: persistent/refractory GD, antithyroid drugs over 5 years with positive TRAb. RNA isolated from PBMCs was used to make the TCR library. The input for sequencing was peripheral blood mononuclear cells (PBMCs), taken when the disease was refractory, from a patient treated with antithyroid drugs. These receptors all stem from a female donor with Graves disease.

The sample holds many counts of this clonotype. The genes are TRBV12-3 or TRBV12-4 and TRBJ1-5, with D perhaps matching TRBD1 (5 bases). The CDR3 runs to 16 residues. V lost 6 bases and J lost 1, with 16 bases in between. The CDR3 sequence is CASSPARGVSNQPQHF. The DNA for the CDR3 is TGTGCCAGCAGCCCTGCCAGAGGGGTGAGCAATCAGCCCCAGCATTTT.

This clonotype was seen a handful of times. The chain uses TRBV5-1 and TRBJ1-2; D gene unclear. Trimming removed 4 bases from V and 7 bases from J, with 17 bases in between. Germline V gene lookup returns CDR1 SGHRS and CDR2 YFSETQ. The CDR3 has 14 residues. CDR3 in DNA: TGCGCCAGCAGCCCCAGCCGGGCCCCTTCTGGCTACACCTTC. Amino acids: CASSPSRAPSGYTF.

V and J are TRBV27 and TRBJ1-3; 7 bases align to TRBD1. Germline V lookup: CDR1 MNHEY, CDR2 SMNVEV (reference sequence). Trimming at V came to 5 bases and at J to 0 bases, leaving 10 bases not matched to a gene. This CDR3 has 17 residues. Here the CDR3 DNA reads TGTGCCAGCAGTACCCCCCGGGACAGAGACTCTGGAAACACCATATATTTT. As protein: CASSTPRDRDSGNTIYF.

The V and J genes are TRBV11-2 and TRBJ2-7; D not resolved. The CDR3 spans 14 residues. Germline assignment: CDR1 SGHAT and CDR2 FQNNGV. Trimming left V 6 bases short and J 4 bases short, with 16 bases between. The CDR3 spells CASRATEQLYEQYF. The CDR3 region has the DNA TGTGCCAGCAGGGCTACAGAACAACTTTACGAGCAGTACTTC.

This clonotype showed up many times. This chain uses TRBV25-1 with TRBJ2-7; tentative D call: TRBD1 (5 bases). Germline CDR1 MGHDK, CDR2 SYGVNS. CDR3 length equals 13 residues. Trimming pared 0 bases from V and 9 bases from J, leaving 12 bases between. CDR3 region: CASSEYQGTGQYF. The CDR3 nucleotides read TGTGCCAGCAGTGAATACCAGGGAACAGGGCAGTACTTC.

This clonotype was recorded many times. The V gene is TRBV15, the J gene TRBJ2-7; D unclear. Trimming took off 3 bases at V and 1 base at J, with 7 bases between the two ends. The germline gives CDR1 LNHNV, CDR2 YYDKDF (reference sequence). The CDR3 spans 13 residues. In DNA, the CDR3 is TGTGCCACCAGCAGCCACCAATCCTACGAGCAGTACTTC. It codes for CATSSHQSYEQYF.

This clonotype was counted between two and nine times. This chain uses TRBV7-9 with TRBJ2-2, with TRBD2 identical over 10 bases. Germline V CDR1 and CDR2: SEHNR, FQNEAQ (reference sequence). Trimming removed 3 bases from V and 6 bases from J; junction bases left unmatched: 4. The CDR3 consists of 15 residues. CDR3 residues: CASSFSGGSPGELFF. The CDR3 DNA is TGTGCCAGCAGCTTTAGCGGGGGGAGTCCCGGGGAGCTGTTTTTT.

This clonotype appeared many times. The genes are TRBV28 and TRBJ1-1; D is unclear. V was cut by 5 bases and J by 3 bases, with 7 bases left in between. The CDR3 has 12 residues. Per the germline V gene, CDR1 is MDHEN and CDR2 is SYDVKM. This chain's CDR3 is CASSERDTEAFF. CDR3 DNA: TGTGCCAGCAGTGAAAGGGACACTGAAGCTTTCTTT. Using reference TRBV28 and TRBJ1-1 for the parts outside the CDR3, the full variable domain is DVKVTQSSRYLVKRTGEKVFLECVQDMDHENMFWYRQDPGLGLRLIYFSYDVKMKEKGDIPEGYSVSREKKERFSLILESASTNQTSMYLCASSERDTEAFFGQGTRLTVV.

In its sample, this clonotype was seen many times. The chain combines TRBV7-9 with TRBJ2-5; D ambiguous. The CDR3 extends over 13 amino acids. The germline V and J ends were trimmed by 5 bases and 5 bases, with 12 bases remaining between them. The germline gives CDR1 SEHNR, CDR2 FQNEAQ (reference sequence). This CDR3 is CASSKGLMETQYF. CDR3 DNA sequence: TGTGCCAGCAGCAAGGGCCTCATGGAGACCCAGTACTTC.

This clonotype came up many times. This chain joins TRBV28 and TRBJ2-5, with 8 positions matching TRBD1. The CDR3 totals 15 residues. V shed 4 bases and J 2 bases; nucleotides not matched to a gene: 6. Germline CDR1 reads MDHEN; CDR2 reads SYDVKM. CDR3 sequence (DNA): TGTGCCAGCAGTTCAGGGGGCTTGATACAAGAGACCCAGTACTTC. This gives the protein CASSSGGLIQETQYF.

There are a few counts of this clonotype. The CDR3 DNA reads TGTGCCAGCACCCGAGACTTCTCCTACAATGAGCAGTTCTTC. This translates into CASTRDFSYNEQFF. The rearrangement uses TRBV27 and TRBJ2-1; the D is unclear. Germline V lookup: CDR1 MNHEY, CDR2 SMNVEV (reference sequence). CDR3 length: 14 residues. V shed 7 bases and J shed 0 bases, with 10 bases lying between them.

This clonotype was recorded a few times. This chain connects TRBV28 to TRBJ2-2, with 10 bases identical to TRBD2. V lost 4 bases to trimming and J lost 4 bases; unmatched junction nucleotides: 9. The CDR3 contains 17 residues. Germline V gene lookup returns CDR1 MDHEN and CDR2 SYDVKM. The CDR3 DNA follows: TGTGCCAGCAGTTCCACCGGGACTAGCGTTGGCACCGGGGAGCTGTTTTTT. Residues: CASSSTGTSVGTGELFF.

Turning to this clonotype: Since a much larger clone is just one base distant, this may be a read error. This rearrangement joins TRBV9 to TRBJ1-2; D might be TRBD1 (5 bases). Trimming shortened V by 1 base and J by 4 bases, and 5 bases separated the two germline ends. This CDR3 has 12 amino acids. Germline V gene data show CDR1 as SGDLS and CDR2 as YYNGEE. CDR3 nucleotide sequence: TGTGCCAGCAGCGTACAGGGCTATGGCTACACCTTC. It specifies CASSVQGYGYTF. The whole variable domain, remainder taken from reference TRBV9 and TRBJ1-2, is DSGVTQTPKHLITATGQRVTLRCSPRSGDLSVYWYQQSLDQGLQFLIQYYNGEERAKGNILERFSAQQFPDLHSELNLSSLELGDSALYFCASSVQGYGYTFGSGTRLTVV.

The rearrangement uses TRBV7-9 and TRBJ1-2; 8 bases are a match to TRBD1. This CDR3 is built from 15 residues. CDR1 and CDR2 from the germline V gene are SEHNR and FQNEAQ (reference sequence). V lost 5 bases to trimming and J lost 4 bases; unmatched junction nucleotides: 9. CDR3 nucleotides: TGTGCCAGCAGCAATCCAGGGGGCGTTGGCTATGGCTACACCTTC. This sequence encodes CASSNPGGVGYGYTF.

This clonotype was recorded at least ten times. J is TRBJ2-5 and V is TRBV2; maybe TRBD1 (5 bases). The germline CDR1 and CDR2 sequences are SNHLY and FYNNEI. The CDR3 extends over 14 amino acids. V lost 6 bases to trimming and J lost 5 bases, with 16 bases between them. The CDR3 coding sequence is TGTGCCAGCAGCACACCTCAGGGTCCGGAGACCCAGTACTTC. Protein sequence: CASSTPQGPETQYF.

There are a few counts of this clonotype. The V call is TRBV6-1, the J call TRBJ2-7; D is possibly TRBD2 (6 bases). The CDR3 extends over 17 amino acids. Germline values: CDR1 MNHNS, CDR2 SASEGT. Trimming removed 7 bases from V and 2 bases from J, with 24 bases in between. CDR3 residues: CASTWRVGRDVTYEQYF. CDR3 sequence (DNA): TGTGCCAGCACTTGGAGGGTGGGACGGGATGTAACCTACGAGCAGTACTTC.

This clonotype was seen a few times. As DNA, the CDR3 is TGTGCCAGTAGTATGCGGGGGCAGGAGACCCAGTACTTC. Translation gives CASSMRGQETQYF. This rearrangement joins TRBV19 to TRBJ2-5, with D perhaps matching TRBD2 (7 bases). This CDR3 contains 13 residues. In germline, CDR1 is LNHDA, CDR2 SQIVND (reference sequence). V dropped 3 bases and J dropped 5 bases, with 10 bases sitting between them.

This clonotype was detected many times. V usage is TRBV2 and J usage is TRBJ1-3, with D hard to call. The V end was cut by 5 bases, the J end by 3 bases, with 11 bases between. The CDR3 covers 14 residues. Germline V lookup: CDR1 SNHLY, CDR2 FYNNEI. The CDR3 bases are TGTGCCAGCAGTTCGGGGTTTGGTGGAAACACCATATATTTT. It encodes CASSSGFGGNTIYF.

This clonotype was recorded many times. The rearrangement uses TRBV27 and TRBJ1-1; TRBD1 agrees at 7 bases. The CDR3 loop spans 13 amino acids. V was clipped by 5 bases and J by 3 bases; unmatched bases: 3. The germline CDR1 and CDR2 sequences are MNHEY and SMNVEV (reference sequence). The DNA of the CDR3 is TGTGCCAGCAGTCAGGGGGATCACACTGAAGCTTTCTTT. It is translated as CASSQGDHTEAFF.

DNA for the CDR3: TGTGCCAGCAGCCAATTAAGTGGAAACATTCAGTACTTC. Translation gives CASSQLSGNIQYF. The chain combines TRBV3-1 with TRBJ2-4; no clear D. Per the germline V gene, CDR1 is LGHDT and CDR2 is YNNKEL (reference sequence). The length of the CDR3 is 13 residues. V was shortened by 2 bases and J by 6 bases, with 8 bases between the two germline ends. Supplemented by reference TRBV3-1 and TRBJ2-4, the full variable domain reads DTAVSQTPKYLVTQMGNDKSIKCEQNLGHDTMYWYKQDSKKFLKIMFSYNNKELIINETVPNRFSPKSPDKAHLNLHINSLELGDSAVYFCASSQLSGNIQYFGAGTRLSVL.

This chain links TRBV11-2 with TRBJ2-2; possibly TRBD2 for D (6 bases). V lost 3 bases to trimming and J lost 7 bases, with 9 bases between them. The CDR3 contains 13 residues. Germline V gene sequence: CDR1 SGHAT, CDR2 FQNNGV. This chain's CDR3 is CASSLGEDGELFF. The CDR3 coding sequence is TGTGCCAGCAGCTTGGGGGAGGACGGGGAGCTGTTTTTT.

The sample holds a few counts of this clonotype. The V call is TRBV5-1, the J call TRBJ1-2; 8 positions agree with TRBD1. The ends lost 0 bases at V and 3 bases at J; junction bases unmatched: 4. The CDR3 covers 15 residues. Germline V gives CDR1 SGHRS, CDR2 YFSETQ. As DNA, the CDR3 is TGCGCCAGCAGCTTGGTGACAGGGGAGGACTATGGCTACACCTTC. It is translated as CASSLVTGEDYGYTF.

This clonotype was counted ten times or more. The chain has TRBV6-1 and TRBJ1-4, with 8 bases matching TRBD1. V gave up 5 bases and J gave up 3 bases; unmatched junction bases: 5. This CDR3 is built from 15 residues. The germline V gene encodes CDR1 MNHNS and CDR2 SASEGT. Here the CDR3 reads CASSLRGRPNEKLFF. Here the CDR3 DNA reads TGTGCCAGCAGTCTCAGGGGGCGCCCTAATGAAAAACTGTTTTTT.

There are many counts of this clonotype. The chain recombines TRBV13 with TRBJ2-7; 7 bases are shared with TRBD1. V trimming: 5 bases; J trimming: 3 bases; junction bases outside the gene matches: 7. The CDR3 runs to 14 residues. Germline V CDR1 and CDR2: PRHDT, FYEKMQ (reference sequence). CDR3 coding DNA: TGTGCCAGCAGCCACCGGGACAGCTTCTACGAGCAGTACTTC. This translates into CASSHRDSFYEQYF.

CDR3 nucleotide sequence: TGTGCCAGTAGGAGGGGCCAGGAGGGGAATCAGCCCCAGCATTTT. Its translation is CASRRGQEGNQPQHF. The chain joins TRBV19 to TRBJ1-5, with D tentatively TRBD1 (5 bases). The CDR3 loop spans 15 amino acids. The V gene's germline CDR1 is LNHDA and CDR2 SQIVND (reference sequence). Trimming removed 6 bases from V and 4 bases from J, with 16 bases in between.